The entry below gives a single T cell receptor beta chain sequence along with its context. What it binds is unknown. Measured with immunoSEQ multiplex PCR; TCRdb has only the in-frame clones, and not every one. The table records roughly 25,000 clones, just under 75% of them present only once. V gave up 0 bases and J gave up 5 bases; unmatched junction bases: 2. There are 15 residues in the CDR3. Germline-derived CDR1 and CDR2 are SGDLS and YYNGEE. The record originates from a study of vaccination effects on CD4 cells after COVID-19. In the ViraFEST assay, antigen-specific CD4+ clonotypes were identified by expansion after peptide-pool stimulation. Upon completion of more than eight days in culture, CD4+ T cells were isolated. The healthy vaccine recipients, who had no prior SARS-CoV-2 infection, showed negative nucleocapsid antibodies.

The sequence was collected from a human donor who received a COVID-19 vaccine. Here the sequenced sample was CD4+ T cells from PBMCs cultured with SARS-CoV-2 spike peptides, taken before COVID-19 vaccination. The chain uses TRBV9 and TRBJ1-4; 9 bases agree with TRBD1. The CDR3 region has the DNA TGTGCCAGCAGCGTAGATGGGACAGGGAATGAAAAACTGTTTTTT. It encodes CASSVDGTGNEKLFF.